Reported below is one T cell receptor beta chain. In the original analysis: Reference gene primer amplification in the assay estimated nucleated cell counts. Some clones are missing from TCRdb's copy, which holds only in-frame ones; the method was immunoSEQ multiplex PCR. V and J calls and clone size are given by that table; D and trimming were obtained from the DNA. The table shows 95,000 to 110,000 clones, with roughly 90% occurring only once. Germline V CDR1 and CDR2: LNHDA, SQIVND (reference sequence). CDR3 length: 16 residues. The V and J ends lost 5 bases and 7 bases respectively, with 21 bases between them. The data belong to a study of blood T cell repertoires in COVID-19. For the study at large: Sites across the United States, Italy and Spain contributed samples from acute and convalescent COVID-19. T cells, B-cell-depleted T cells, or PBMCs supplied cDNA or gDNA.

The chain employs TRBV19 and TRBJ1-5, with D perhaps matching TRBD1 (5 bases). The sample taken for sequencing was peripheral blood. The sequence was collected from a man aged 35-49 years with active or convalescent COVID-19. Here the CDR3 reads CASSPQGPLVGQPQHF. CDR3 DNA: TGTGCCAGTAGTCCCCAGGGCCCTTTGGTGGGGCAGCCCCAGCATTTT.